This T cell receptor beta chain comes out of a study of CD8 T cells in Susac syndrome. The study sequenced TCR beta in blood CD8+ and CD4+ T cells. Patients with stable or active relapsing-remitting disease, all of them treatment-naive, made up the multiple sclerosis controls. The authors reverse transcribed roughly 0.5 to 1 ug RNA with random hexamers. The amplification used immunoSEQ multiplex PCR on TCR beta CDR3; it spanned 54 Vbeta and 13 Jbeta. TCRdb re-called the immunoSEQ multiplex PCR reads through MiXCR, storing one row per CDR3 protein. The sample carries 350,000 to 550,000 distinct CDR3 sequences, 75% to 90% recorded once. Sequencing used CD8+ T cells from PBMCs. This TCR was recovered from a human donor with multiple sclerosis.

CDR3 coding DNA: TGCGCCAGCAGCCTAATGAACAGGGGGAACACTGAAGCTTTCTTT. Its translation: CASSLMNRGNTEAFF. The chain recombines TRBV4-1 with TRBJ1-1; 7 bases fit TRBD1. CDR1 is MGHRA, CDR2 YSYEKL, per germline. CDR3 length equals 15 residues. With V trimmed by 4 bases and J by 1 base, 6 bases remained unmatched.